The 22 T cell receptor beta chains in this list originate from one sample, sequenced in a study of T cell responses to AZD1222 COVID-19 vaccine. The repertoire was sequenced with immunoSEQ multiplex PCR; TCRdb's copy has only in-frame clones and lacks some. The table lists 150,000 or so clones, around 90% of them singletons. Source: peripheral blood, taken on day 0 of AZD1222 vaccination. The receptors stem from an adult in good health.

The CDR3 DNA follows: TGTGCCAGCAGCCAAGGCCAAAGCGGAATGAGCGGGGTCGCCTACGAGCAGTACTTC. It specifies CASSQGQSGMSGVAYEQYF. The genes are TRBV3-1 (or the pseudogene TRBV3-2) and TRBJ2-7, with 7 positions matching TRBD2. This CDR3 has 19 amino acids. CDR1 and CDR2 from the germline V gene are LGHDT and YNNKEL (reference sequence). V shed 1 base and J 2 bases; nucleotides not matched to a gene: 17.

The chain couples TRBV27 to TRBJ1-2, with TRBD1 as a possible D gene (5 bases). The CDR3 covers 13 residues. From germline, CDR1 is MNHEY and CDR2 SMNVEV (reference sequence). The V end lost 5 bases, the J end lost 4 bases, and 11 bases lay between the germline ends. The CDR3, as DNA: TGTGCCAGCAGTCGCCCTGACAGCTATGGCTACACCTTC. Translated, it gives CASSRPDSYGYTF.

This chain uses TRBV19 with TRBJ1-2, with 11 bases lining up with TRBD1. Trimming cost V 6 bases and J 6 bases; bases outside gene matches: 6. The CDR3 contains 14 residues. The germline V gene encodes CDR1 LNHDA and CDR2 SQIVND (reference sequence). In DNA form, the CDR3 reads TGTGCCAGTAGCCCCGGGACAGGGGGAAATGGCTACACCTTC. This encodes CASSPGTGGNGYTF. Based on the CDR3 plus reference TRBV19 and TRBJ1-2, the full variable domain is DGGITQSPKYLFRKEGQNVTLSCEQNLNHDAMYWYRQDPGQGLRLIYYSQIVNDFQKGDIAEGYSVSREKKESFPLTVTSAQKNPTAFYLCASSPGTGGNGYTFGSGTRLTVV.

The CDR3 reads CASSDRAGGSAGELFF. As DNA, the CDR3 is TGTGCCAGCAGTGATCGCGCCGGGGGAAGCGCCGGGGAGCTGTTTTTT. V usage is TRBV6-1 and J usage is TRBJ2-2; D is perhaps TRBD2 (6 bases). V lost 3 bases and J lost 6, with 17 bases in between. The germline CDR1 and CDR2 sequences are MNHNS and SASEGT. The CDR3 consists of 16 residues.

This chain uses TRBV9 with TRBJ1-2, with 8 bases lining up with TRBD1. V lost 5 bases, J lost 7 bases, and 19 bases stayed unmatched. This CDR3 region has 17 residues. Germline-derived CDR1 and CDR2 are SGDLS and YYNGEE. In DNA, the CDR3 is TGTGCCAGCAGTGCTAGGAGGGTCAGGGGGCCGGTGGGTGGCTACACCTTC. It yields the protein CASSARRVRGPVGGYTF.

CDR3 loop: CASSGGAYSYEQYF. The DNA of the CDR3 is TGCGCCAGCAGTGGAGGGGCTTACTCCTACGAGCAGTACTTC. The V and J genes are TRBV10-1 and TRBJ2-7; possibly TRBD1 or TRBD2 for D (5 bases each). The germline CDR1 and CDR2 sequences are WNHNN and SYGVQD (reference sequence). Trimming removed 4 bases at V and 0 bases at J, with 10 bases between. This CDR3 has 14 amino acids.

The rearrangement links TRBV5-1 to TRBJ2-3; D call uncertain. This CDR3 spans 13 amino acids. Trimming left V 3 bases short and J 2 bases short, with 7 bases between. Germline values: CDR1 SGHRS, CDR2 YFSETQ. For the CDR3, the DNA is TGCGCCAGCAGCTCTAAAAACACAGATACGCAGTATTTT. Protein product: CASSSKNTDTQYF.

There are a few counts of this clone. V gene TRBV6-4 combines with J gene TRBJ1-2; TRBD1 might be the D (6 bases). This CDR3 has 13 amino acids. In germline, CDR1 is MRHNA, CDR2 SNTAGT. The V gene lost 0 bases and the J gene lost 4 bases, with 6 bases spanning the gap. Here the CDR3 reads CASSDSRGYGYTF. DNA of the CDR3: TGTGCCAGCAGTGACTCCAGGGGCTATGGCTACACCTTC.

V usage is TRBV5-7 and J usage is TRBJ1-2; D not certain. TRBV5-7 is reported as an ORF; its role is uncertain. The CDR3 extends over 12 amino acids. V was shortened by 0 bases and J by 8 bases, with 8 bases between the two germline ends. The CDR3 sequence is CASSLGESGYTF. CDR3 in DNA: TGTGCCAGCAGCTTGGGGGAATCAGGCTACACCTTC.

The chain joins TRBV10-3 to TRBJ1-2; no definite D call. The CDR3 totals 15 residues. Looked up from germline, CDR1 is ENHRY and CDR2 is SYGVKD. V lost 3 bases to trimming and J lost 0 bases, with 11 bases between them. The CDR3 reads CAISDRADTNYGYTF. CDR3 sequence (DNA): TGTGCCATCAGTGATAGGGCAGATACTAACTATGGCTACACCTTC.

J is TRBJ1-2 and V is TRBV5-1; possibly TRBD1 for D (5 bases). V was pared by 4 bases and J by 6 bases, with 22 bases between. The germline V gene has CDR1 SGHRS and CDR2 YFSETQ. The CDR3 spans 16 residues. The CDR3 here is CASSINGLGGVDGYTF. The CDR3 coding sequence is TGCGCCAGCAGCATCAACGGCCTGGGAGGGGTGGATGGCTACACCTTC.

CDR3 DNA sequence: TGCGCCAGCAGCTTGCGGACTAGCGCAAATGAGCAGTTCTTC. This codes for CASSLRTSANEQFF. The genes are TRBV5-1 and TRBJ2-1, with TRBD2 identical over 9 bases. CDR3 length equals 14 residues. V shed 1 base, J shed 7 bases, and the junction held 3 bases outside the gene matches. CDR1 is SGHRS, CDR2 YFSETQ, per germline.

This sequence joins TRBV6-6 and TRBJ1-1; D gene unclear. The V end lost 5 bases, the J end lost 2 bases, and 9 bases lay between the germline ends. The germline V gene has CDR1 MNHNY and CDR2 SVGAGI (reference sequence). The CDR3 runs 13 residues. CDR3 loop: CASSMGQNTEAFF. Written as DNA, the CDR3 is TGTGCCAGCAGTATGGGTCAAAACACTGAAGCTTTCTTT.

The chain joins TRBV6-6 to TRBJ1-1; possibly TRBD1 for D (5 bases). V lost 1 base and J lost 5, with 11 bases in between. This CDR3 spans 14 amino acids. CDR1 and CDR2 (germline): MNHNY, SVGAGI (reference sequence). CDR3 sequence: CASSYFGGKTEAFF. The CDR3 DNA is TGTGCCAGCAGTTACTTTGGGGGGAAAACTGAAGCTTTCTTT.

V and J are TRBV19 and TRBJ1-2; a weak D match, TRBD1 (6 bases). The CDR3 spans 12 residues. The V and J ends lost 4 bases and 4 bases respectively, with 7 bases between them. Germline assignment: CDR1 LNHDA and CDR2 SQIVND (reference sequence). Here the CDR3 DNA reads TGTGCCAGTAGTAACAGGGTCTATGGCTACACCTTC. This codes for CASSNRVYGYTF. Using reference TRBV19 and TRBJ1-2 for the parts outside the CDR3, the full variable domain is DGGITQSPKYLFRKEGQNVTLSCEQNLNHDAMYWYRQDPGQGLRLIYYSQIVNDFQKGDIAEGYSVSREKKESFPLTVTSAQKNPTAFYLCASSNRVYGYTFGSGTRLTVV.

The chain uses TRBV11-2 and TRBJ2-3, with 8 bases lining up with TRBD2. Germline V lookup: CDR1 SGHAT, CDR2 FQNNGV. The CDR3 has 15 amino acids. Trimming took 5 bases from V and 6 from J; bases not matched to a gene: 10. The CDR3 reads CASSQTSLAGDTQYF. The DNA of the CDR3 is TGTGCCAGCAGCCAAACATCTTTAGCGGGGGATACGCAGTATTTT.

The gene calls are TRBV6-5 and TRBJ1-3, with D unclear. This CDR3 has 15 residues. Trimming shortened V by 9 bases and J by 3 bases, and 18 bases separated the two germline ends. Per the germline V gene, CDR1 is MNHEY and CDR2 is SVGAGI. In nucleotides, the CDR3 is TGTGCCAGTCAGCCGTACGTCTCCTTTGGAAACACCATATATTTT. Protein: CASQPYVSFGNTIYF.

The rearrangement uses TRBV19 and TRBJ2-1; D is tentatively TRBD1 or TRBD2 (7 bases each). Trimming removed 9 bases at V and 13 bases at J, with 16 bases between. The CDR3 spans 11 residues. Germline values: CDR1 LNHDA, CDR2 SQIVND (reference sequence). The CDR3 sequence: CASAGAGGQFF. The DNA of the CDR3 is TGTGCCAGCGCGGGAGCAGGGGGACAGTTCTTC. The complete variable domain, with remaining parts taken from reference TRBV19 and TRBJ2-1, reads DGGITQSPKYLFRKEGQNVTLSCEQNLNHDAMYWYRQDPGQGLRLIYYSQIVNDFQKGDIAEGYSVSREKKESFPLTVTSAQKNPTAFYLCASAGAGGQFFGPGTRLTVL.

V and J are TRBV10-3 and TRBJ2-1; D is unclear. Germline assignment: CDR1 ENHRY and CDR2 SYGVKD. V was pared by 10 bases and J by 10 bases, with 17 bases between. The CDR3 is 12 amino acids. The CDR3 region is CATRTDSSEQFF. The CDR3, as DNA: TGTGCCACGCGGACCGATTCGTCGGAGCAGTTCTTC.

CDR3 region: CASTGDRDSEKLFF. DNA for the CDR3: TGTGCCAGCACGGGAGACCGGGACAGTGAAAAACTGTTTTTT. J is TRBJ1-4 and V is TRBV2; TRBD1 aligns across 7 bases. Per germline, CDR1 SNHLY and CDR2 FYNNEI. V gave up 7 bases and J gave up 7 bases; unmatched junction bases: 9. This CDR3 is built from 14 residues. The whole variable domain, remainder taken from reference TRBV2 and TRBJ1-4, is EPEVTQTPSHQVTQMGQEVILRCVPISNHLYFYWYRQILGQKVEFLVSFYNNEISEKSEIFDDQFSVERPDGSNFTLKIRSTKLEDSAMYFCASTGDRDSEKLFFGSGTQLSVL.

V gene TRBV5-4 combines with J gene TRBJ2-5; 11 bases agree with TRBD1. Trimming cost V 4 bases and J 4 bases; bases outside gene matches: 9. The CDR3 has 16 amino acids. CDR1 and CDR2 from the germline V gene are SGHNT and YYREEE (reference sequence). CDR3 nucleotide sequence: TGTGCCAGCAGCAGGAGGGACAGGGGGAGGGTAGAGACCCAGTACTTC. As protein: CASSRRDRGRVETQYF.

This chain uses TRBV29-1 with TRBJ2-3; 8 bases fit TRBD2. Trimming at V came to 4 bases and at J to 0 bases, leaving 6 bases not matched to a gene. The V gene's germline CDR1 is SQVTM and CDR2 ANQGSEA. The CDR3 runs to 15 residues. CDR3 nucleotides: TGCAGCGTTGGTGGTAGCGGGGATAGCACAGATACGCAGTATTTT. Translating it yields CSVGGSGDSTDTQYF.